Presented here are 9 T cell receptor beta chains from one specimen sequenced in a study of cytomegalovirus exposure and HLA in healthy donors. It was with 60 Vbeta and 13 Jbeta primers that the PCR ran. Profiled with immunoSEQ multiplex PCR; TCRdb holds only in-frame clones, not every one. The table records around 180,000 clones, around 80% of them present only once. Input material: PBMCs. These receptors all stem from a woman between 18 and 29 years old in good health and CMV-seropositive.

The chain joins TRBV5-4 to TRBJ2-7; 7 bases fit TRBD1. Trimming cost V 1 base and J 0 bases; bases outside gene matches: 4. Germline V gene lookup returns CDR1 SGHNT and CDR2 YYREEE (reference sequence). The CDR3 sequence is 15 residues long. The CDR3 loop reads CASSLTGALSYEQYF. The CDR3, as DNA: TGTGCCAGCAGCTTGACAGGGGCACTCTCCTACGAGCAGTACTTC.

This clone showed up just a few times. This sequence joins TRBV7-9 and TRBJ1-6, with D possibly TRBD1 on 5 matching bases. The CDR3 has 16 residues. V was cut by 1 base and J by 8 bases, with 15 bases left in between. Germline V gene lookup returns CDR1 SEHNR and CDR2 FQNEAQ (reference sequence). The CDR3: CASSLEARGLDSPLHF. DNA for the CDR3: TGTGCCAGCAGCTTAGAAGCGAGGGGACTCGATTCACCCCTCCACTTT.

The chain joins TRBV16 to TRBJ2-7, with a weak D call TRBD1 (5 bases). Germline-derived CDR1 and CDR2 are KGHSY and FQNENV. V was shortened by 3 bases and J by 2 bases, with 8 bases between the two germline ends. This CDR3 has 13 residues. In DNA, the CDR3 is TGTGCCAGCAGCCAGCGACAGACCTACGAGCAGTACTTC. It is translated as CASSQRQTYEQYF.

The chain is built from TRBV4-1 and TRBJ1-4; D perhaps matches TRBD1 (5 bases). The CDR3 is 15 residues long. The germline gives CDR1 MGHRA, CDR2 YSYEKL. V was trimmed by 4 bases and J by 8 bases, leaving 17 bases between them. The CDR3 bases are TGCGCCAGCAGCCTGGAGGGCAGGGCGGGGGAAAAACTGTTTTTT. Translation gives CASSLEGRAGEKLFF.

The count of this clone is one. V gene TRBV7-9 combines with J gene TRBJ1-2; 9 positions agree with TRBD1. V trimming: 5 bases; J trimming: 7 bases; junction bases outside the gene matches: 17. The CDR3 is 17 amino acids. CDR1 is SEHNR and CDR2 is FQNEAQ in the germline V gene (reference sequence). CDR3: CASSPRDRDPHYSGYTF. The CDR3 coding sequence is TGTGCCAGCAGCCCCCGGGACAGGGACCCTCATTATTCTGGCTACACCTTC. Drawing the rest from reference TRBV7-9 and TRBJ1-2, the complete variable domain is DTGVSQNPRHKITKRGQNVTFRCDPISEHNRLYWYRQTLGQGPEFLTYFQNEAQLEKSRLLSDRFSAERPKGSFSTLEIQRTEQGDSAMYLCASSPRDRDPHYSGYTFGSGTRLTVV.

The V call is TRBV4-1, the J call TRBJ2-5; 8 bases match TRBD2. Trimming took 2 bases from V and 4 from J; bases not matched to a gene: 3. This CDR3 comprises 14 residues. The V gene's germline CDR1 is MGHRA and CDR2 YSYEKL. CDR3 DNA: TGCGCCAGCAGCCAACTACGGGGGGGAGAGACCCAGTACTTC. This sequence encodes CASSQLRGGETQYF.

The V call is TRBV9, the J call TRBJ1-3; 8 nucleotides line up with TRBD1. Per the germline V gene, CDR1 is SGDLS and CDR2 is YYNGEE. J was trimmed by 2 bases and V by 4 bases; bases with no gene match: 5. The CDR3 covers 15 residues. As DNA, the CDR3 is TGTGCCAGCAGCACCCAGGACAGGGCTGGAAACACCATATATTTT. Translation gives CASSTQDRAGNTIYF.

CDR3 bases: TGTGCCACCAGCAGACTAGCGGGGGCCACAGATACGCAGTATTTT. Translating it yields CATSRLAGATDTQYF. The chain is built from TRBV15 and TRBJ2-3; TRBD2 aligns across 10 bases. CDR1 and CDR2 (germline): LNHNV, YYDKDF (reference sequence). CDR3 length equals 15 residues. Trimming cost V 2 bases and J 2 bases; bases outside gene matches: 1.

The rearrangement uses TRBV4-3 and TRBJ1-4, with 9 bases that match TRBD1. The germline V gene has CDR1 LGHNA and CDR2 YSLEER. Trimming at V came to 1 base and at J to 7 bases, leaving 4 bases not matched to a gene. CDR3 length: 15 residues. DNA for the CDR3: TGCGCCAGCAGCCAAGGGGACAGGGTGGGTGAAAAACTGTTTTTT. Translation gives CASSQGDRVGEKLFF.